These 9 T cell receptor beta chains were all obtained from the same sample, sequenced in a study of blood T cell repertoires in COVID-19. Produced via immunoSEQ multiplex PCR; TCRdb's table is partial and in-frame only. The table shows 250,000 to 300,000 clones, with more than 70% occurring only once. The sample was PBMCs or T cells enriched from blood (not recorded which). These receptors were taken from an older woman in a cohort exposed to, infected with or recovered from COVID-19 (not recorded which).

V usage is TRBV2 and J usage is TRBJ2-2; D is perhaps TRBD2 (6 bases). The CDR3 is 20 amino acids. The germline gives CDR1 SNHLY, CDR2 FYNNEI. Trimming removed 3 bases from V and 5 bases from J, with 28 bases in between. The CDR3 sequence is CASSEVWGVLTEAGTGELFF. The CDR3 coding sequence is TGTGCCAGCAGTGAGGTCTGGGGTGTTTTGACGGAGGCGGGGACCGGGGAGCTGTTTTTT.

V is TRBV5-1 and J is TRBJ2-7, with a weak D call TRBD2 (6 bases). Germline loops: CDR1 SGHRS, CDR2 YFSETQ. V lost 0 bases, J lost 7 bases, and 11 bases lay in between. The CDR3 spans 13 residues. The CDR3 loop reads CASSLGPGTEQYF. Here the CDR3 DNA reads TGCGCCAGCAGCTTGGGCCCCGGGACTGAGCAGTACTTC.

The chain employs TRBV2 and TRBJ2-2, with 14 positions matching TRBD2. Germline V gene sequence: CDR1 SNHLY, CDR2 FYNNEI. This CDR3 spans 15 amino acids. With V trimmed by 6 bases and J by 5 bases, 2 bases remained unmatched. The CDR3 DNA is TGTGCCAGCAGGGGACTAGCGGGAGTTACCGGGGAGCTGTTTTTT. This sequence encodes CASRGLAGVTGELFF.

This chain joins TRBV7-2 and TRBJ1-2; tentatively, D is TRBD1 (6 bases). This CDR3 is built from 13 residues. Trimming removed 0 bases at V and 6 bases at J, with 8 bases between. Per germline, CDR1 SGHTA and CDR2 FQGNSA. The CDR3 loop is CASSLAAGDGYTF. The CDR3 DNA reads TGTGCCAGCAGCTTAGCGGCAGGGGATGGCTACACCTTC.

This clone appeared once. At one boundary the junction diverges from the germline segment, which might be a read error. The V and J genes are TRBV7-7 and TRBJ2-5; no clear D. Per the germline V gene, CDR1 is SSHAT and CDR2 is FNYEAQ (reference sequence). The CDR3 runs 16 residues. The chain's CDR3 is CASSLGISRHQETQYF. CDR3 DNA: TGTGCTAGCAGCTTAGGCATTAGCCGACACCAAGAGACCCAGTACTTC. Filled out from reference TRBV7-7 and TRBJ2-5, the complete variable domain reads GAGVSQSPRYKVTKRGQDVTLRCDPISSHATLYWYQQALGQGPEFLTYFNYEAQPDKSGLPSDRFSAERPEGSISTLTIQRTEQRDSAMYRCASSLGISRHQETQYFGPGTRLLVL.

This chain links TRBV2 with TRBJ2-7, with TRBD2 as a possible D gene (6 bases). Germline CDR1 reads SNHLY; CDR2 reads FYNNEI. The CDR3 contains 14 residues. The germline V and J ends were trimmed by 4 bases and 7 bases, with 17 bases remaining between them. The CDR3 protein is CASSAGSGVLEQYF. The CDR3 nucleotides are TGTGCCAGCAGTGCTGGGTCGGGGGTTTTGGAGCAGTACTTC.

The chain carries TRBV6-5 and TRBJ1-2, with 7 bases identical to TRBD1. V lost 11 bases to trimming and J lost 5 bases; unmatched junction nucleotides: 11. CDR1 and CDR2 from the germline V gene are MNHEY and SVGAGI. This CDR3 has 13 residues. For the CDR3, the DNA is TGTGCCGGAGCAGTCGGACAGGCATATGGCTACACCTTC. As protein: CAGAVGQAYGYTF.

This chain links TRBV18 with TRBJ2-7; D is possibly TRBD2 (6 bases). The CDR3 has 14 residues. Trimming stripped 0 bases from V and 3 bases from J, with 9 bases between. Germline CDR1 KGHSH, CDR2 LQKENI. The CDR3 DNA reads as TGTGCCAGCTCACCACCCGGAGCGGGCTACGAGCAGTACTTC. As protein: CASSPPGAGYEQYF. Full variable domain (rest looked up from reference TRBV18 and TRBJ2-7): NAGVMQNPRHLVRRRGQEARLRCSPMKGHSHVYWYRQLPEEGLKFMVYLQKENIIDESGMPKERFSAEFPKEGPSILRIQQVVRGDSAAYFCASSPPGAGYEQYFGPGTRLTVT.

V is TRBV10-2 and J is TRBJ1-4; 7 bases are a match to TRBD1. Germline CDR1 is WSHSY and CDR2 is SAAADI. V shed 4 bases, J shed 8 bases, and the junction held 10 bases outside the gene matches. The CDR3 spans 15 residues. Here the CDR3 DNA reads TGCGCCAGCAGTGTAGTCATGGGACAGTCGGAAAAACTGTTTTTT. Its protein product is CASSVVMGQSEKLFF.